Shown below are 25 T cell receptor beta chains from a single sample sequenced in a study of T cell changes during pregnancy in multiple sclerosis. Using immunoSEQ multiplex PCR, the repertoire was profiled, and TCRdb retains in-frame clones only, with some absent. The sample yields over 10,000 clones, about 91% seen once. Sequenced material: CD8+ T cells from peripheral blood mononuclear cells, taken in the second trimester of pregnancy. Receptor source: a female donor in good health, enrolled as a control in a pregnancy study.

This clone was observed a few times. V gene TRBV29-1 combines with J gene TRBJ2-1, with 10 bases that match TRBD1. V shed 6 bases, J shed 0 bases, and the junction held 2 bases outside the gene matches. Germline V gene data show CDR1 as SQVTM and CDR2 as ANQGSEA. CDR3 length: 14 amino acids. The DNA of the CDR3 is TGCAGCGTGGGACAGGGGCTCTCCTACAATGAGCAGTTCTTC. It yields the protein CSVGQGLSYNEQFF.

The rearrangement uses TRBV11-3 and TRBJ2-5, with 7 nucleotides matching TRBD1. J was trimmed by 2 bases and V by 7 bases; bases with no gene match: 4. Germline V gives CDR1 SGHNT, CDR2 YENEEA. This CDR3 is 13 amino acids long. This CDR3 is CASTSGQQETQYF. In DNA form, the CDR3 reads TGTGCCAGCACCTCGGGACAGCAAGAGACCCAGTACTTC. Full variable domain (remainder filled in from reference TRBV11-3 and TRBJ2-5): EAGVVQSPRYKIIEKKQPVAFWCNPISGHNTLYWYLQNLGQGPELLIRYENEEAVDDSQLPKDRFSAERLKGVDSTLKIQPAELGDSAVYLCASTSGQQETQYFGPGTRLLVL.

J is TRBJ2-6 and V is TRBV29-1; D not certain. Germline assignment: CDR1 SQVTM and CDR2 ANQGSEA. The CDR3 contains 12 residues. The V gene lost 3 bases and the J gene lost 3 bases, with 3 bases spanning the gap. The DNA of the CDR3 is TGCAGCGTTGACTTTGGGGCCAACGTCCTGACTTTC. This codes for CSVDFGANVLTF.

The rearrangement joins TRBV7-9 to TRBJ2-2, with TRBD2 matching over 11 bases. V was clipped by 3 bases and J by 1 base; unmatched bases: 7. Per the germline V gene, CDR1 is SEHNR and CDR2 is FQNEAQ (reference sequence). The length of the CDR3 is 18 residues. CDR3 region: CASSFPSGGPQNTGELFF. In DNA form, the CDR3 reads TGTGCCAGCAGCTTTCCTAGCGGGGGGCCCCAGAACACCGGGGAGCTGTTTTTT.

V is TRBV6-4 and J is TRBJ2-3, with 11 bases that match TRBD2. The V segment lost 5 bases and the J segment 4 bases; nucleotides outside the gene matches: 5. This CDR3 has 15 residues. CDR1 is MRHNA, CDR2 SNTAGT, per germline. CDR3 DNA: TGTGCCAGCAGTACCCTAGCGGGGGGAGCAGATACGCAGTATTTT. Residues: CASSTLAGGADTQYF.

The chain employs TRBV19 and TRBJ2-7, with 9 bases identical to TRBD1. Losses at the gene ends were 3 bases for V and 4 bases for J; bases not matched to a gene: 4. CDR3 length: 14 amino acids. CDR1 LNHDA and CDR2 SQIVND come from the germline V gene (reference sequence). The chain's CDR3 is CASSMNRGLYEQYF. The CDR3 DNA reads as TGTGCCAGTAGTATGAACAGGGGGCTTTACGAGCAGTACTTC.

CDR3: CASSRRHSSYEQYF. The CDR3 DNA reads TGTGCCAGCAGCCGACGGCACAGTTCCTACGAGCAGTACTTC. This chain links TRBV7-9 with TRBJ2-7; unclear D gene. Germline loops: CDR1 SEHNR, CDR2 FQNEAQ (reference sequence). The ends were cut back, 5 bases at V and 1 base at J, with 12 bases in the middle. This CDR3 comprises 14 residues.

The rearrangement links TRBV19 to TRBJ2-4; D might be TRBD1 (5 bases). V was clipped by 1 base and J by 1 base, with 14 bases between them. The germline CDR1 and CDR2 sequences are LNHDA and SQIVND (reference sequence). This CDR3 has 17 amino acids. CDR3 protein: CASSIGGSRSAKNIQYF. The CDR3 region has the DNA TGTGCCAGTAGTATAGGGGGCAGCCGGTCGGCCAAAAACATTCAGTACTTC.

The rearrangement joins TRBV6-5 to TRBJ2-3; 10 nucleotides align to TRBD2. The CDR3 has 16 residues. V gave up 4 bases and J gave up 2 bases; unmatched junction bases: 6. Germline V lookup: CDR1 MNHEY, CDR2 SVGAGI. The CDR3 loop is CASSLKAGGLTDTQYF. The CDR3 coding sequence is TGTGCCAGCAGTTTAAAAGCGGGAGGGCTCACAGATACGCAGTATTTT.

The chain joins TRBV5-6 to TRBJ1-2; D uncertain. The germline V gene encodes CDR1 SGHDT and CDR2 YYEEEE. Trimming removed 5 bases at V and 3 bases at J, with 23 bases between. The CDR3 totals 17 residues. CDR3 in DNA: TGTGCCAGCAGTCAACCTGCTGGGCCGACGGCCTACTATGGCTACACCTTC. Translation gives CASSQPAGPTAYYGYTF. The complete variable domain, with remaining parts taken from reference TRBV5-6 and TRBJ1-2, reads DAGVTQSPTHLIKTRGQQVTLRCSPKSGHDTVSWYQQALGQGPQFIFQYYEEEERQRGNFPDRFSGHQFPNYSSELNVNALLLGDSALYLCASSQPAGPTAYYGYTFGSGTRLTVV.

The chain combines TRBV19 with TRBJ1-1; TRBD1 agrees at 9 bases. V lost 3 bases and J lost 4; bases outside the gene matches: 6. The length of the CDR3 is 15 residues. Per germline, CDR1 LNHDA and CDR2 SQIVND (reference sequence). CDR3 in amino acids: CASSIVQGAGTEAFF. The CDR3 nucleotides are TGTGCCAGTAGTATCGTACAGGGGGCAGGCACTGAAGCTTTCTTT. Supplemented by reference TRBV19 and TRBJ1-1, the full variable domain reads DGGITQSPKYLFRKEGQNVTLSCEQNLNHDAMYWYRQDPGQGLRLIYYSQIVNDFQKGDIAEGYSVSREKKESFPLTVTSAQKNPTAFYLCASSIVQGAGTEAFFGQGTRLTVV.

The V gene is TRBV18, the J gene TRBJ2-1; 12 bases are a match to TRBD2. The ends lost 2 bases at V and 3 bases at J; junction bases unmatched: 11. CDR3 length: 19 residues. Per the germline V gene, CDR1 is KGHSH and CDR2 is LQKENI. The CDR3 protein is CASSPGRYRLAGVYNEQFF. CDR3 in DNA: TGTGCCAGCTCACCAGGACGATACAGACTAGCGGGAGTCTACAATGAGCAGTTCTTC.

As to this clone: One end of the junction fails to match germline, which may point to a read error. This chain uses TRBV7-9 with TRBJ2-7, with 14 bases aligning to TRBD2. The CDR3 has 15 residues. Germline V gives CDR1 SEHNR, CDR2 FQNEAQ (reference sequence). CDR3 amino acids: CASSQGTSGSYEQYF. CDR3 nucleotides: TGCGCCAGCAGCCAAGGGACTAGCGGGAGCTACGAGCAGTACTTC.

The CDR3, as DNA: TGTGCCACCAGCAGAGGGGGGGGAGAGGCCTACGAGCAGTACTTC. This sequence encodes CATSRGGGEAYEQYF. This sequence joins TRBV15 and TRBJ2-7, with 7 positions matching TRBD2. Germline V CDR1 and CDR2: LNHNV, YYDKDF (reference sequence). J was trimmed by 2 bases and V by 1 base; bases with no gene match: 5. CDR3 length: 15 residues.

V is TRBV28 and J is TRBJ2-7; 15 nucleotides agree with TRBD2. Germline-derived CDR1 and CDR2 are MDHEN and SYDVKM. The CDR3 extends over 17 amino acids. V shed 10 bases and J 2 bases; nucleotides not matched to a gene: 12. This CDR3 is CATSGLAGGRGTYEQYF. DNA of the CDR3: TGTGCCACCTCGGGACTAGCGGGGGGTCGCGGAACCTACGAGCAGTACTTC.

The rearrangement joins TRBV21-1 to TRBJ2-5; the table gives TRBD2 as D, unverified against the DNA. TRBV21-1 constitutes a pseudogene. There are 15 residues in the CDR3. The chain's CDR3 is CASTQGWRGQETQYF. DNA for the CDR3: TGTGCCAGCACCCAAGGGTGGAGGGGCCAAGAGACCCAGTACTTC.

The chain recombines TRBV28 with TRBJ1-5; 9 bases map to TRBD1. CDR3 size: 15 residues. Germline V lookup: CDR1 MDHEN, CDR2 SYDVKM. J gave up 4 bases and V 5 bases, and 6 bases lay outside the gene matches. As DNA, the CDR3 is TGTGCCAGCAGTATTTGGACAGGGGAGAATCAGCCCCAGCATTTT. It translates to CASSIWTGENQPQHF. Full variable domain (missing parts from reference TRBV28 and TRBJ1-5): DVKVTQSSRYLVKRTGEKVFLECVQDMDHENMFWYRQDPGLGLRLIYFSYDVKMKEKGDIPEGYSVSREKKERFSLILESASTNQTSMYLCASSIWTGENQPQHFGDGTRLSIL.

The genes are TRBV14 and TRBJ2-3, with D possibly TRBD2 on 5 matching bases. Germline CDR1 and CDR2: SGHDN and FVKESK. V was pared by 2 bases and J by 0 bases, with 21 bases between. This CDR3 comprises 19 residues. The CDR3 DNA follows: TGTGCCAGCAGCCAACGACCTCCCCGCCAGCGGACTAGCACAGATACGCAGTATTTT. This codes for CASSQRPPRQRTSTDTQYF.

This chain uses TRBV10-3 with TRBJ2-5, with D unclear. The J call could be wrong; TRBJ2-7 is a better fit for the DNA end. The germline CDR1 and CDR2 sequences are ENHRY and SYGVKD. The CDR3 covers 14 residues. The CDR3 bases are TGTGCCATCAGTGAGTCTAATCTTCGCGGCGAGCAGTACTTC. Encoded protein: CAISESNLRGEQYF.

The V gene is TRBV2, the J gene TRBJ2-5, with TRBD1 matching over 9 bases. The germline CDR1 and CDR2 sequences are SNHLY and FYNNEI. The CDR3 runs to 16 residues. The V and J ends lost 7 bases and 5 bases, in that order; junction bases with no gene match: 14. The CDR3 nucleotides are TGTGCCAGCATTATCCGGGACAGGGTGGTCGGGGAGACCCAGTACTTC. It specifies CASIIRDRVVGETQYF.

This chain uses TRBV1 with TRBJ2-1; the listed D gene, TRBD2, was not tested against the DNA. TRBV1 has pseudogene status. This CDR3 is built from 14 residues. CDR3: CTSSQTSGRNEQFF. CDR3 coding DNA: TGCACCAGCAGCCAGACTAGCGGGAGAAATGAGCAGTTCTTC.

The chain couples TRBV5-6 to TRBJ2-1; TRBD1 matches at 9 bases. Trimming took 4 bases from V and 8 from J; bases not matched to a gene: 16. The CDR3 runs to 17 residues. CDR1 and CDR2 (germline): SGHDT, YYEEEE. The CDR3 coding sequence is TGTGCCAGCAGCCCCCTCGCCATTGGACAGGGGAGGTATGAGCAGTTCTTC. Residues: CASSPLAIGQGRYEQFF. Using reference TRBV5-6 and TRBJ2-1 for the parts outside the CDR3, the full variable domain is DAGVTQSPTHLIKTRGQQVTLRCSPKSGHDTVSWYQQALGQGPQFIFQYYEEEERQRGNFPDRFSGHQFPNYSSELNVNALLLGDSALYLCASSPLAIGQGRYEQFFGPGTRLTVL.

There are a few counts of this clone. The rearrangement links TRBV19 to TRBJ1-1; D is unclear. CDR3 size: 12 residues. Germline loops: CDR1 LNHDA, CDR2 SQIVND (reference sequence). Trimming took off 9 bases at V and 8 bases at J, with 16 bases between the two ends. Written as DNA, the CDR3 is TGTGCCAGCAAACTAGGGATTCAGGAAGCTTTCTTT. Translating it yields CASKLGIQEAFF.

This clone is medium-sized in the sample. The genes are TRBV4-2 and TRBJ1-1; the match to TRBD1 covers 7 bases. V shed 3 bases, J shed 1 base, and the junction held 2 bases outside the gene matches. The CDR3 is 14 amino acids. From germline, CDR1 is LGHNA and CDR2 YNFKEQ. This chain's CDR3 is CASSQGTENTEAFF. DNA of the CDR3: TGTGCCAGCAGCCAGGGGACAGAGAACACTGAAGCTTTCTTT.

The chain uses TRBV5-5 and TRBJ2-2; TRBD2 matches at 8 bases. Unmatched junction bases numbered 7, after V lost 1 base and J lost 2 bases. The germline V gene encodes CDR1 SGHKS and CDR2 YYEKEE (reference sequence). The CDR3 runs 17 residues. CDR3 region: CASSLIELAENTGELFF. CDR3 in DNA: TGTGCCAGCAGCTTGATAGAACTAGCGGAAAACACCGGGGAGCTGTTTTTT.